This T cell receptor (beta chain) comes out of a study of PD-1 blockade in classical Hodgkin lymphoma. General study findings and limits: Prior therapy or disease activity may underlie the repertoire differences, whose causes remain undefined. Newly diagnosed patients reportedly had lower baseline TCR diversity than healthy donors.

Specified time point: newly diagnosed, previously untreated cHL patient sample. Using magnetic negative selection, the CD4+ T cells were separated out of thawed PBMCs. Peripheral samples used as comparators were newly diagnosed, untreated classical Hodgkin lymphoma PBMCs. With regard to this clone: The antigen is unknown.

Measured with immunoSEQ multiplex PCR; TCRdb has only the in-frame clones, and not every one. The sample shows fewer than 35,000 clones, about 85% of them seen only once. Germline CDR1 is MGHDK and CDR2 is SYGVNS. The CDR3 is 16 amino acids. The ends lost 4 bases at V and 4 bases at J; junction bases unmatched: 11. Sequences were obtained from CD4+ T cells from blood. V and J are TRBV25-1 and TRBJ1-1, with 8 bases that match TRBD1. The clonotype was recovered from a human donor with classical Hodgkin lymphoma. In DNA form, the CDR3 reads TGTGCCAGCAGTGCCAGGGGGCGCGGGTTGACCACTGAAGCTTTCTTT. It is translated as CASSARGRGLTTEAFF.